Each of the 20 T cell receptor beta chains below was sequenced from the same sample in a study of naive CD8 T cells in extremely preterm neonates. Deliveries were elective term cesareans at roughly 35-42 weeks, with no labor or membrane rupture. Assay used: immunoSEQ multiplex PCR; TCRdb lists only in-frame clones, some missing. The sample includes about 8,000 clones, just under 98% seen only once; the top ten take 0.36%. Sequencing was done on a sample of naive CD8+ T cells from cord blood. The source of these receptors is a newborn in good health.

This chain links TRBV27 with TRBJ2-1, with 12 bases identical to TRBD2. With V trimmed by 3 bases and J by 6 bases, 6 bases remained unmatched. Germline CDR1 MNHEY, CDR2 SMNVEV (reference sequence). This CDR3 is built from 16 residues. This chain's CDR3 is CASSFPPGLAGNEQFF. For the CDR3, the DNA is TGTGCCAGCAGTTTCCCTCCGGGACTAGCGGGCAATGAGCAGTTCTTC.

The chain combines TRBV21-1 with TRBJ2-2; the DNA was not used to check the table's D call, TRBD2. TRBV21-1 is a known pseudogene. The CDR3 has 17 amino acids. The CDR3 DNA is TGTGCCAGCAGCCCGACTAGCGGGGTTACGAACACCGGGGAGCTGTTTTTT. It yields the protein CASSPTSGVTNTGELFF.

This rearrangement joins TRBV7-8 to TRBJ2-7; possible D gene TRBD2, 6 bases. This CDR3 is 15 amino acids long. From germline, CDR1 is SGHVS and CDR2 FQNEAQ. Trimming took 4 bases from V and 2 from J, leaving 15 bases between them. The CDR3 protein is CASSSPLREAYEQYF. The CDR3 DNA reads TGTGCCAGCAGCTCCCCGCTGAGGGAGGCCTACGAGCAGTACTTC.

The rearrangement links TRBV12-5 to TRBJ2-1, with 8 bases matching TRBD2. This CDR3 contains 16 residues. Germline V lookup: CDR1 LGHNT, CDR2 FRNRAP. Unmatched junction bases numbered 7, after V lost 1 base and J lost 5 bases. CDR3: CASGLGAGALNNEQFF. In DNA form, the CDR3 reads TGTGCTAGTGGTTTGGGAGCGGGGGCCCTTAACAATGAGCAGTTCTTC.

V gene TRBV2 combines with J gene TRBJ2-3; 8 nucleotides agree with TRBD2. Per germline, CDR1 SNHLY and CDR2 FYNNEI. After removal of 6 bases from V and 0 bases from J, the junction contained 5 bases not matched to a gene. This CDR3 is built from 15 residues. The CDR3 sequence: CASSPLAASTDTQYF. In nucleotides, the CDR3 is TGTGCCAGCAGCCCACTAGCGGCTAGCACAGATACGCAGTATTTT.

The chain has TRBV6-1 and TRBJ1-6, with TRBD1 matching over 9 bases. V shed 2 bases and J 6 bases; nucleotides not matched to a gene: 5. Germline V gene lookup returns CDR1 MNHNS and CDR2 SASEGT. This CDR3 comprises 16 residues. CDR3 sequence reads: CASSEWDRATNSPLHF. In DNA form, the CDR3 reads TGTGCCAGCAGTGAATGGGACAGGGCAACTAATTCACCCCTCCACTTT.

V and J are TRBV19 and TRBJ2-5; 15 nucleotides line up with TRBD2. CDR1 and CDR2 from the germline V gene are LNHDA and SQIVND (reference sequence). CDR3 length: 16 amino acids. V shed 5 bases and J 4 bases; nucleotides not matched to a gene: 5. Here the CDR3 reads CASSGGLAGGAETQYF. CDR3 nucleotides: TGTGCCAGTAGTGGGGGACTAGCGGGGGGCGCAGAGACCCAGTACTTC.

This clone was counted a single time. The gene calls are TRBV9 and TRBJ2-3; D is unresolved. Per germline, CDR1 SGDLS and CDR2 YYNGEE. The CDR3 runs to 13 residues. V lost 0 bases and J 1 base, leaving 3 bases between the germline ends. CDR3 DNA sequence: TGTGCCAGCAGCGTAGTCGGCACAGATACGCAGTATTTT. It translates to CASSVVGTDTQYF.

This chain uses TRBV5-4 with TRBJ1-6; 10 nucleotides align to TRBD1. V lost 1 base, J lost 8 bases, and 3 bases stayed unmatched. Germline loops: CDR1 SGHNT, CDR2 YYREEE (reference sequence). The CDR3 runs 15 residues. CDR3: CASSLTGTGDSPLHF. As DNA, the CDR3 is TGTGCCAGCAGCTTGACCGGGACAGGGGATTCACCCCTCCACTTT.

This chain uses TRBV19 with TRBJ2-7; maybe TRBD2 (6 bases). Trimming took 3 bases from V and 0 from J, leaving 9 bases between them. CDR1 is LNHDA and CDR2 is SQIVND in the germline V gene (reference sequence). There are 14 residues in the CDR3. The CDR3 loop reads CASSMGLSSYEQYF. The CDR3 DNA is TGTGCCAGTAGTATGGGACTTTCCTCCTACGAGCAGTACTTC. Together with reference TRBV19 and TRBJ2-7, the CDR3 gives the full variable domain: DGGITQSPKYLFRKEGQNVTLSCEQNLNHDAMYWYRQDPGQGLRLIYYSQIVNDFQKGDIAEGYSVSREKKESFPLTVTSAQKNPTAFYLCASSMGLSSYEQYFGPGTRLTVT.

V is TRBV27 and J is TRBJ1-6; 12 positions agree with TRBD1. Per germline, CDR1 MNHEY and CDR2 SMNVEV (reference sequence). CDR3 size: 16 residues. Trimming at V came to 4 bases and at J to 9 bases, leaving 7 bases not matched to a gene. DNA of the CDR3: TGTGCCAGCAGTTACGGGACAGGGGGCTTTAGTTCACCCCTCCACTTT. Residues: CASSYGTGGFSSPLHF.

J is TRBJ2-7 and V is TRBV5-8, with D hard to call. Germline V gene sequence: CDR1 SGHTS, CDR2 YDEGEE. The CDR3 spans 12 residues. V was shortened by 0 bases and J by 3 bases, with 4 bases between the two germline ends. The CDR3 bases are TGTGCCAGCAGCTTGGCCCTCTACGAGCAGTACTTC. This gives the protein CASSLALYEQYF. Drawing the rest from reference TRBV5-8 and TRBJ2-7, the complete variable domain is EAGVTQSPTHLIKTRGQQATLRCSPISGHTSVYWYQQALGLGLQFLLWYDEGEERNRGNFPPRFSGRQFPNYSSELNVNALELEDSALYLCASSLALYEQYFGPGTRLTVT.

The chain recombines TRBV4-3 with TRBJ2-1; D perhaps matches TRBD2 (5 bases). Germline V lookup: CDR1 LGHNA, CDR2 YSLEER. CDR3 length: 12 residues. V was shortened by 0 bases and J by 10 bases, with 7 bases between the two germline ends. The CDR3, as DNA: TGCGCCAGCAGCCAAGATTCGGGAGAGCAGTTCTTC. Translated: CASSQDSGEQFF.

The rearrangement joins TRBV6-6 to TRBJ2-7, with a tentative D call TRBD1 (6 bases). Germline CDR1 reads MNHNY; CDR2 reads SVGAGI (reference sequence). The germline V and J ends were trimmed by 2 bases and 6 bases, with 8 bases remaining between them. The CDR3 length is 12 residues. The CDR3 loop is CASSYTGTEQYF. The CDR3 nucleotides read TGTGCCAGCAGTTACACAGGGACCGAGCAGTACTTC.

Only one count was recorded for this clone. The chain carries TRBV6-1 and TRBJ2-7; 11 bases line up with TRBD2. Germline-derived CDR1 and CDR2 are MNHNS and SASEGT. The ends lost 2 bases at V and 3 bases at J; junction bases unmatched: 0. CDR3 length: 14 amino acids. CDR3 nucleotides: TGTGCCAGCAGTGAAACTAGCGGGGGCTACGAGCAGTACTTC. It encodes CASSETSGGYEQYF.

This clone was seen just once. The gene calls are TRBV6-5 and TRBJ2-5; the match to TRBD2 covers 9 bases. Unmatched junction bases numbered 3, after V lost 0 bases and J lost 1 base. CDR1 MNHEY and CDR2 SVGAGI come from the germline V gene. This CDR3 has 16 residues. The CDR3 reads CASSYSLAGFQETQYF. The CDR3 DNA follows: TGTGCCAGCAGTTACTCTCTAGCGGGGTTCCAAGAGACCCAGTACTTC.

The chain recombines TRBV27 with TRBJ1-1, with a tentative D call TRBD1 (6 bases). Trimming removed 2 bases at V and 0 bases at J, with 7 bases between. The CDR3 is made up of 14 amino acids. Germline CDR1 reads MNHEY; CDR2 reads SMNVEV (reference sequence). The CDR3 coding sequence is TGTGCCAGCAGTTTAGGACAGATGAACACTGAAGCTTTCTTT. This translates into CASSLGQMNTEAFF.

The chain recombines TRBV30 with TRBJ1-2; D possibly corresponds to TRBD1 (6 bases). Between the trimmed V and J ends, which lost 1 base and 8 bases, there was a span of 17 bases. In germline, CDR1 is GTSNPN, CDR2 SVGIG (reference sequence). There are 14 residues in the CDR3. Here the CDR3 DNA reads TGTGCCTGGAGTGATATTGGTCCCAGGGGCGGCTACACCTTC. It translates to CAWSDIGPRGGYTF.

The genes are TRBV7-2 and TRBJ1-1, with D uncertain. The CDR3 contains 14 residues. Germline CDR1 and CDR2: SGHTA and FQGNSA. Trimming removed 3 bases from V and 3 bases from J, with 11 bases in between. The CDR3 region has the DNA TGTGCCAGCAGCTTGTACGGAGGGTACACTGAAGCTTTCTTT. This gives the protein CASSLYGGYTEAFF.

V and J are TRBV5-6 and TRBJ2-1; D might be TRBD1 (6 bases). The CDR3 runs to 15 residues. CDR1 and CDR2 (germline): SGHDT, YYEEEE. The V gene lost 4 bases and the J gene lost 5 bases, with 16 bases spanning the gap. Here the CDR3 DNA reads TGTGCCAGCAGCCGACCGACAGGCGTCAACAATGAGCAGTTCTTC. Translation gives CASSRPTGVNNEQFF.